This T cell receptor (beta chain) was documented in a study of CD8+CD57+ T cells in acquired aplastic anemia. Study-wide background: DNA per sorted CD4+ or CD8+ sample ranged 0.2 to 27.4 ug, averaging around 3.2 ug.

There are 13 residues in the CDR3. Germline CDR1 and CDR2: KGHSH and LQKENI. Patients selected for sequencing had displayed CD8+CD57+ cell expansion by flow cytometry. Severe acquired aplastic anemia was diagnosed in all patients. Untreated patients provided the blood samples, with no therapy given before sampling. The study's findings and limits: Significance was not reached for CD8+ Simpson's diversity between patients and controls.

A note on this clonotype: Antigen specificity is unknown. Germline and junction disagree at one end, which may indicate a read error.

Researchers used genomic DNA as the template to profile TCR beta VDJ and CDR3. TCRdb used MiXCR to reprocess the reads, holding one entry per CDR3 protein. The sample shows fewer than 200,000 distinct CDR3 sequences, about 45% of them seen only once. Sequencing was done on a sample of sorted CD4+, CD8+, or CD8+CD57+ T cells (not recorded which) from PBMCs. The chain is built from TRBV18 and TRBJ2-2; D gene uncertain. The source is a human donor with aplastic anemia. The CDR3 coding sequence is TGTGCCAGCTCACCTTCAAACACCAGGGAGCTGTTTTTT. Its translation: CASSPSNTRELFF.